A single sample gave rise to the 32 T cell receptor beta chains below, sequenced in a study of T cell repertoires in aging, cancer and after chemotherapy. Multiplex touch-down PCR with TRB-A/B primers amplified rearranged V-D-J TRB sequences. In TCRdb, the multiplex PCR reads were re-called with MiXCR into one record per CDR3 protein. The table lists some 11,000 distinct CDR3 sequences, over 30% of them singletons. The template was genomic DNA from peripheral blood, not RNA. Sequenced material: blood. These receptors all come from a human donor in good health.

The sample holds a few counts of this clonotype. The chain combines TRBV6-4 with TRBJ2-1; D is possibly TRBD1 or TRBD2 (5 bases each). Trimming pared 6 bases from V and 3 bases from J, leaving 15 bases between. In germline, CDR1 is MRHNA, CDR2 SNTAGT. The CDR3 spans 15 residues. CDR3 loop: CASRKVEDNYNEQFF. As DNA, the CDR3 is TGTGCCAGCAGGAAGGTGGAGGACAACTACAATGAGCAGTTCTTC.

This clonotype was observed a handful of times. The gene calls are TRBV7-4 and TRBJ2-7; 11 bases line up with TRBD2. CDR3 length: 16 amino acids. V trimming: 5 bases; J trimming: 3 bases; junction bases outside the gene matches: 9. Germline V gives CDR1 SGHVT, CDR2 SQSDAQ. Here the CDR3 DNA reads TGTGCCAGCAGCCAGGCCGCGGGACTAGCGGACTACGAGCAGTACTTC. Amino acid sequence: CASSQAAGLADYEQYF.

The chain's CDR3 is CASSFAGYNSPLHF. The DNA for the CDR3 is TGTGCCAGCAGTTTTGCGGGCTATAATTCACCCCTCCACTTT. The rearrangement links TRBV27 to TRBJ1-6; D is unresolved. The CDR3 consists of 14 residues. CDR1 is MNHEY and CDR2 is SMNVEV in the germline V gene (reference sequence). Trimming took 3 bases from V and 3 from J, leaving 6 bases between them.

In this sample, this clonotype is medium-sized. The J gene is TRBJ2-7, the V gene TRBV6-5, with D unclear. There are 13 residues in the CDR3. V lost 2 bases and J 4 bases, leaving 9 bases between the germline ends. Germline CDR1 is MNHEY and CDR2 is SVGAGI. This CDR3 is CASSYAATYEQYF. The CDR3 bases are TGTGCCAGCAGTTACGCGGCCACTTACGAGCAGTACTTC.

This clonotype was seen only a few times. The CDR3 loop reads CASSPGTGGGQPQHF. CDR3 DNA: TGTGCCAGCAGTCCCGGGACAGGGGGCGGTCAGCCCCAGCATTTT. The chain uses TRBV27 and TRBJ1-5, with 12 bases aligning to TRBD1. The J segment lost 6 bases and the V segment lost 5 bases, leaving 5 bases of the junction unmatched. Germline V gene lookup returns CDR1 MNHEY and CDR2 SMNVEV (reference sequence). The CDR3 runs to 15 residues.

Here the CDR3 reads CAWSVSRVGGYTF. Written as DNA, the CDR3 is TGTGCCTGGAGTGTATCCAGGGTGGGTGGCTACACCTTC. The gene calls are TRBV30 and TRBJ1-2; D perhaps matches TRBD1 (5 bases). V lost 0 bases to trimming and J lost 7 bases, with 12 bases between them. The CDR3 extends over 13 amino acids. Germline V gene sequence: CDR1 GTSNPN, CDR2 SVGIG (reference sequence). The whole variable domain, filled in from reference TRBV30 and TRBJ1-2, reads SQTIHQWPATLVQPVGSPLSLECTVEGTSNPNLYWYRQAAGRGLQLLFYSVGIGQISSEVPQNLSASRPQDRQFILSSKKLLLSDSGFYLCAWSVSRVGGYTFGSGTRLTVV.

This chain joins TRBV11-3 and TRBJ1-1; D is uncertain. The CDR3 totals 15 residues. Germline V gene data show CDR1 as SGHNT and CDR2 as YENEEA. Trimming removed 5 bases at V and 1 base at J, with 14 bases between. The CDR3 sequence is CASSPREMGNTEAFF. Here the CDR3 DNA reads TGTGCCAGCAGCCCCCGTGAAATGGGGAACACTGAAGCTTTCTTT.

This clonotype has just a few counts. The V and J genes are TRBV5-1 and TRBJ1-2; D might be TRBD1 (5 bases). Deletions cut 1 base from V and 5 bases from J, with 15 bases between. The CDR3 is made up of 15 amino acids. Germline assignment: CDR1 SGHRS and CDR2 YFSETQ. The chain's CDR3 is CASSLKPGLQYGYTF. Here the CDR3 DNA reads TGCGCCAGCAGCTTGAAACCGGGACTCCAATATGGCTACACCTTC.

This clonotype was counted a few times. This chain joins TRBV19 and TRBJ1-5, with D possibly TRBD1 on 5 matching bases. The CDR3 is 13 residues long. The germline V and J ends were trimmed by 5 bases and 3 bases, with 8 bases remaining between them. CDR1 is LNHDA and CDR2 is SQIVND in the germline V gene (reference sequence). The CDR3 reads CASSGGINQPQHF. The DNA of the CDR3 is TGTGCCAGTAGTGGGGGGATCAATCAGCCCCAGCATTTT.

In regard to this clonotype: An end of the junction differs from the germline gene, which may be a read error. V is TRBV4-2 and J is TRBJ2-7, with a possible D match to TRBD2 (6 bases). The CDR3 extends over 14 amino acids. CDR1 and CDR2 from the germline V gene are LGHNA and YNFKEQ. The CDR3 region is CASSQEGGTVEQYF. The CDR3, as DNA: TGCGCCAGCAGCCAAGAAGGAGGGACGGTCGAGCAGTACTTC.

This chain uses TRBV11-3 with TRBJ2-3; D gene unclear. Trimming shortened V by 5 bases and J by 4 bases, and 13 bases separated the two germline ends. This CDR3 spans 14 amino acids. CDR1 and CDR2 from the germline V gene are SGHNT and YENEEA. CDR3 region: CASSPSPKPDTQYF. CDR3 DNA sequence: TGTGCCAGCAGCCCAAGCCCAAAGCCAGATACGCAGTATTTT. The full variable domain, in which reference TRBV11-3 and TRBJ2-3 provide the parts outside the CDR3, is EAGVVQSPRYKIIEKKQPVAFWCNPISGHNTLYWYLQNLGQGPELLIRYENEEAVDDSQLPKDRFSAERLKGVDSTLKIQPAELGDSAVYLCASSPSPKPDTQYFGPGTRLTVL.

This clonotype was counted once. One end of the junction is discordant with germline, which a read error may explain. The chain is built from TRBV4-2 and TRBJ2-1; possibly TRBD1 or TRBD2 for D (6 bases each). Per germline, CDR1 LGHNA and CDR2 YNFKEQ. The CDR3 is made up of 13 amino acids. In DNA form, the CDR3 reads TGCGCCAGCAGCCCGGGGGCTGGAAATGAGCAGTTCTTC. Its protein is CASSPGAGNEQFF.

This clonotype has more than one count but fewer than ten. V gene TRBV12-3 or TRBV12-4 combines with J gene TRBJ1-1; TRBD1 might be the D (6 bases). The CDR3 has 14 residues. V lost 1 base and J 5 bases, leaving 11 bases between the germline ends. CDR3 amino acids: CASSLGGGLTEAFF. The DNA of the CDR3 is TGTGCCAGCAGTTTAGGAGGGGGATTGACTGAAGCTTTCTTT.

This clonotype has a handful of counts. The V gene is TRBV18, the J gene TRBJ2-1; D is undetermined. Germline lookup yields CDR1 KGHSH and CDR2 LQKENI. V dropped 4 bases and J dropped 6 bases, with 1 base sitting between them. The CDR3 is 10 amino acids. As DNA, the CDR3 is TGTGCCAGCTCACTCAATGAGCAGTTCTTC. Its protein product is CASSLNEQFF.

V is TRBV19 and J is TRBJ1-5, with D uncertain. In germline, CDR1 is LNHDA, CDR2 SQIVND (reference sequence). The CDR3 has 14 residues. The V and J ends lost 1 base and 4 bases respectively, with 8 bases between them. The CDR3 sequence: CASSIVGRNQPQHF. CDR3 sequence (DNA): TGTGCCAGTAGTATAGTCGGCAGGAATCAGCCCCAGCATTTT.

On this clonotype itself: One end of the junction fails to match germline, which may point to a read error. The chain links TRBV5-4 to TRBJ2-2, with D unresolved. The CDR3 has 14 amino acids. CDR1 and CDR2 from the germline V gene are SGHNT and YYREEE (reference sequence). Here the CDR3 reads CASSLALVTGELFF. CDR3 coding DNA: TGCGCCAGCAGCTTGGCTTTGGTAACCGGGGAGCTGTTTTTT.

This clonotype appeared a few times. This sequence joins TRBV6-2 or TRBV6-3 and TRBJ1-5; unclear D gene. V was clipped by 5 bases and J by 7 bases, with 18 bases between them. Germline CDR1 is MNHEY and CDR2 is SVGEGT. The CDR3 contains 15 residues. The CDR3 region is CASSTRMPLRQPQHF. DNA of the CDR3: TGTGCCAGCAGTACCCGTATGCCTCTTCGGCAGCCCCAGCATTTT.

CDR3 in DNA: TGTGCCAGCAGTTCTTTCCTGGGGGCGACTGAAGCTTTCTTT. Its protein product is CASSSFLGATEAFF. The gene calls are TRBV6-1 and TRBJ1-1, with a possible D match to TRBD1 (6 bases). Trimming cost V 5 bases and J 5 bases, with 15 bases left between them. The CDR3 is made up of 14 amino acids. Germline V gene lookup returns CDR1 MNHNS and CDR2 SASEGT.

CDR3 protein: CTEGGLTEAFF. The CDR3 nucleotides read TGCACTGAGGGAGGGCTCACTGAAGCTTTCTTT. The chain uses TRBV20-1 and TRBJ1-1; the D is unclear. From germline, CDR1 is DFQATT and CDR2 SNEGSKA (reference sequence). This CDR3 region has 11 residues.

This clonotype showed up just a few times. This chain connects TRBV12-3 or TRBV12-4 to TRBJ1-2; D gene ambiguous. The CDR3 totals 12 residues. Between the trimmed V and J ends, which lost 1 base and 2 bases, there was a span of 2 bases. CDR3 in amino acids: CASSLGNYGYTF. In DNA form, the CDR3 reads TGTGCCAGCAGTTTAGGGAACTATGGCTACACCTTC.

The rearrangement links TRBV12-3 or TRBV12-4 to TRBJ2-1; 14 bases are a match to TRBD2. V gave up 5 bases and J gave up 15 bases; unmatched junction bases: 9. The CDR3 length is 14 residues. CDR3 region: CASSPGLAGVGPFF. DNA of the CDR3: TGTGCCAGCAGTCCGGGACTAGCGGGAGTCGGTCCGTTCTTC.

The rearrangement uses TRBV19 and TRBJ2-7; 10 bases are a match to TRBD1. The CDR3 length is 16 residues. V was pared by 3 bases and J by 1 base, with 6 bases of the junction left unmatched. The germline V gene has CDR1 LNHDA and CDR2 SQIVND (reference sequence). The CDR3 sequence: CASSIQGQGSSYEQYF. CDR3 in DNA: TGTGCCAGTAGTATTCAGGGACAGGGGTCTTCCTACGAGCAGTACTTC.

For the CDR3, the DNA is TGTGCCAGCAGTTACGTAGCGGGGGCCTCGAACACCGGGGAGCTGTTTTTT. Residues: CASSYVAGASNTGELFF. The chain is built from TRBV6-2 or TRBV6-3 and TRBJ2-2, with TRBD2 matching over 9 bases. Per germline, CDR1 MNHEY and CDR2 SVGEGT. The CDR3 length is 17 residues. The ends lost 2 bases at V and 0 bases at J; junction bases unmatched: 4.

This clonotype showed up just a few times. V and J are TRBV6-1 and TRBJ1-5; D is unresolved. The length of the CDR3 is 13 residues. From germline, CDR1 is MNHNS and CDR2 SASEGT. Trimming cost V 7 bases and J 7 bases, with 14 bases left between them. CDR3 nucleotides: TGTGCCAGCACCGATAAAAGGACCCAGCCCCAGCATTTT. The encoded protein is CASTDKRTQPQHF.

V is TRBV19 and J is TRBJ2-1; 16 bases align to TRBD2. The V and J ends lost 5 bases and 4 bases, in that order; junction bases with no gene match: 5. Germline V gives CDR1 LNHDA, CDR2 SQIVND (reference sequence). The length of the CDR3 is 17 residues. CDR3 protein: CASSEGLAGGLYNEQFF. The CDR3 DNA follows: TGTGCCAGTAGTGAGGGACTAGCGGGGGGGTTATACAATGAGCAGTTCTTC.

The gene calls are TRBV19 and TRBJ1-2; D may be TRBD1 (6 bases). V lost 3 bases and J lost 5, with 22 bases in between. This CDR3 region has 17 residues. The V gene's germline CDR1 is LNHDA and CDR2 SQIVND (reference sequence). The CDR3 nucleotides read TGTGCCAGTAGTATTCTGGGGGGGCACAGTGATTATTATGGCTACACCTTC. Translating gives CASSILGGHSDYYGYTF.

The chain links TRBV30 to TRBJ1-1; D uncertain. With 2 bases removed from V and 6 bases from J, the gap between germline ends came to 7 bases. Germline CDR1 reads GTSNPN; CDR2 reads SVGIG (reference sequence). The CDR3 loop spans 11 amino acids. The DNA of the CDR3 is TGTGCCTGGAGTCGGCCCTCTGAAGCTTTCTTT. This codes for CAWSRPSEAFF.

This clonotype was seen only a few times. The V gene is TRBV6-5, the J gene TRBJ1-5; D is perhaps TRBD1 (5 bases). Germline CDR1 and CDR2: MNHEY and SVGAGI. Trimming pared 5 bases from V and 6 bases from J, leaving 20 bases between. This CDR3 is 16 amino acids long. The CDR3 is CASSNHPLLGVQPQHF. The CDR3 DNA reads TGTGCCAGCAGTAACCACCCCCTTTTGGGGGTTCAGCCCCAGCATTTT.

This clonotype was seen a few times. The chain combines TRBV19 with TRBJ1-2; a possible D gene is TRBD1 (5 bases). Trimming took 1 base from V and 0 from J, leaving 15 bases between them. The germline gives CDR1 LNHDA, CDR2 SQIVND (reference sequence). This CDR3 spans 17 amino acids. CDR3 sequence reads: CASSIAGGPGANYGYTF. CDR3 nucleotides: TGTGCCAGTAGTATAGCGGGGGGACCGGGAGCTAACTATGGCTACACCTTC. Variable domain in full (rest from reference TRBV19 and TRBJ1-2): DGGITQSPKYLFRKEGQNVTLSCEQNLNHDAMYWYRQDPGQGLRLIYYSQIVNDFQKGDIAEGYSVSREKKESFPLTVTSAQKNPTAFYLCASSIAGGPGANYGYTFGSGTRLTVV.

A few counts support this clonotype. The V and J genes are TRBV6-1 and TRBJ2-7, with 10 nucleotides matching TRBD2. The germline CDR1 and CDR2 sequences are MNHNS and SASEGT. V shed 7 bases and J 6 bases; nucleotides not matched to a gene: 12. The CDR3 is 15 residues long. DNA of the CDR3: TGTGCCAGCAAGTTCGCTAGCGGGGGCCCGTTCGAGCAGTACTTC. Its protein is CASKFASGGPFEQYF.

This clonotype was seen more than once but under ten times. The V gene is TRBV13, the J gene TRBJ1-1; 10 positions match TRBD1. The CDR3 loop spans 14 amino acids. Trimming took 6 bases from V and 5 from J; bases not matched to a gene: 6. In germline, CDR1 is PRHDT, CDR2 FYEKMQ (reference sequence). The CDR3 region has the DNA TGTGCCAGCAGGCTAGACAGGGGGCGGACTGAAGCTTTCTTT. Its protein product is CASRLDRGRTEAFF. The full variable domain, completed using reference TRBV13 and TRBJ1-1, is AAGVIQSPRHLIKEKRETATLKCYPIPRHDTVYWYQQGPGQDPQFLISFYEKMQSDKGSIPDRFSAQQFSDYHSELNMSSLELGDSALYFCASRLDRGRTEAFFGQGTRLTVV.

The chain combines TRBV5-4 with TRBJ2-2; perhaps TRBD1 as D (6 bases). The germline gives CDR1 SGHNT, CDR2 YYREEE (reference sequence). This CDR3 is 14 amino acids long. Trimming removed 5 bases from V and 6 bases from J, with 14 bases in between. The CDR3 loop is CASRQKTGPGELFF. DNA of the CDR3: TGTGCCAGCAGACAGAAAACAGGGCCCGGGGAGCTGTTTTTT.